This entry describes one TCR beta chain. The target antigen is unknown. Profiling relied on immunoSEQ multiplex PCR, and the TCRdb table lists in-frame clones only, not all of them. The sample has under 150,000 clones, approximately 94% seen once. The V gene end was trimmed by 3 bases and the J gene end by 4 bases; junction bases not matched to a gene: 3. The CDR3 consists of 15 residues. Germline lookup yields CDR1 ENHRY and CDR2 SYGVKD. This entry is derived from a study of T cell responses to AZD1222 COVID-19 vaccine. Study context: Doses given second, at about 4 or about 12 weeks, were pooled. Overall study results and limits: Among AZD1222 vaccinees, only six were seropositive at baseline. Breadth and depth of Spike-specific TCRs rose after two AZD1222 doses. As reported, nearly half of all spike-specific TCRs target variant regions that are unmutated.

This chain links TRBV10-3 with TRBJ2-7; 13 nucleotides align to TRBD2. The sequencing used peripheral blood, collected on day 0 of AZD1222 vaccination. The TCR comes from an adult in good health. CDR3 sequence (DNA): TGTGCCATCAGTGATTGGACTAGCGGGAGTTACGAGCAGTACTTC. This gives the protein CAISDWTSGSYEQYF.